Below, 15 T cell receptor beta chains from the same sample are listed, as sequenced in a study of PD-L1 blockade in urothelial cancer. Sequenced by immunoSEQ multiplex PCR; TCRdb stores in-frame clones only, minus some. Among 40,000 to 55,000 clones, more than 70% were seen once, and the ten largest hold approximately 2.5%. The time point: peripheral blood 6 weeks after treatment start. This sample comprised PBMCs, obtained around atezolizumab (anti-PD-L1) treatment. The origin of the receptors is a man aged 55 to 70 with urothelial cancer.

This sequence joins TRBV28 and TRBJ2-7, with 7 bases lining up with TRBD2. This CDR3 spans 14 amino acids. With 7 bases clipped from V and 5 bases from J, the junction kept 11 bases outside the gene matches. Germline values: CDR1 MDHEN, CDR2 SYDVKM. DNA for the CDR3: TGTGCCAGCATCCCGGGGGGTAGCAAAAACGAGCAGTACTTC. This sequence encodes CASIPGGSKNEQYF.

V and J are TRBV28 and TRBJ1-4; 8 bases match TRBD1. The germline gives CDR1 MDHEN, CDR2 SYDVKM. V was clipped by 6 bases and J by 8 bases; unmatched bases: 8. The CDR3 covers 14 residues. This CDR3 reads CASRSQGAGEKLFF. CDR3 nucleotide sequence: TGTGCCAGCAGAAGTCAGGGGGCAGGGGAAAAACTGTTTTTT.

This rearrangement joins TRBV11-2 to TRBJ1-1; D is unresolved. The CDR3 covers 13 residues. V gave up 1 base and J gave up 4 bases, with 7 bases separating them. Looked up from germline, CDR1 is SGHAT and CDR2 is FQNNGV. The CDR3 loop is CASSLGLGTEAFF. The CDR3 DNA sequence: TGTGCCAGCAGCTTAGGTCTAGGCACTGAAGCTTTCTTT.

This rearrangement joins TRBV5-1 to TRBJ2-7, with D tentatively TRBD2 (6 bases). From germline, CDR1 is SGHRS and CDR2 YFSETQ. The CDR3 extends over 16 amino acids. Trimming shortened V by 0 bases and J by 0 bases, and 13 bases separated the two germline ends. As DNA, the CDR3 is TGCGCCAGCAGCTTGGCCGTGGGGGGTAGCTCCTACGAGCAGTACTTC. Its protein is CASSLAVGGSSYEQYF. Supplemented by reference TRBV5-1 and TRBJ2-7, the full variable domain reads KAGVTQTPRYLIKTRGQQVTLSCSPISGHRSVSWYQQTPGQGLQFLFEYFSETQRNKGNFPGRFSGRQFSNSRSEMNVSTLELGDSALYLCASSLAVGGSSYEQYFGPGTRLTVT.

This chain uses TRBV7-2 with TRBJ1-5; no definite D call. Trimming cost V 1 base and J 7 bases, with 5 bases left between them. The CDR3 spans 12 residues. Germline V gives CDR1 SGHTA, CDR2 FQGNSA. CDR3 in DNA: TGTGCCAGCAGCTTAGTGGCCCAGCCCCAGCATTTT. Amino acids: CASSLVAQPQHF.

This rearrangement joins TRBV6-1 to TRBJ1-6, with 8 bases that match TRBD1. V lost 10 bases, J lost 10 bases, and 12 bases stayed unmatched. The CDR3 runs 14 residues. Germline V gene sequence: CDR1 MNHNS, CDR2 SASEGT. The CDR3 DNA is TGTGCCATCGGAGAGACAGGGGCCGTCTCACCCCTCCACTTT. It translates to CAIGETGAVSPLHF.

This clone occurred once. The genes are TRBV6-5 and TRBJ1-2, with D possibly matching TRBD1 (6 bases). This CDR3 is 13 amino acids long. The V end was cut by 6 bases, the J end by 8 bases, with 16 bases between. The germline V gene has CDR1 MNHEY and CDR2 SVGAGI. CDR3 sequence: CASSNTGKEGYTF. The CDR3 coding sequence is TGTGCCAGCAGCAATACAGGGAAGGAGGGCTACACCTTC.

Only one count was recorded for this clone. V is TRBV9 and J is TRBJ1-2, with a tentative D call TRBD1 (5 bases). Germline V CDR1 and CDR2: SGDLS, YYNGEE. Trimming removed 3 bases from V and 6 bases from J, with 18 bases in between. CDR3 length equals 15 residues. CDR3 sequence (DNA): TGTGCCAGCAGCGCCGGACCCGGGACGGGAGATGGCTACACCTTC. Translation: CASSAGPGTGDGYTF. Variable domain in full (rest from reference TRBV9 and TRBJ1-2): DSGVTQTPKHLITATGQRVTLRCSPRSGDLSVYWYQQSLDQGLQFLIQYYNGEERAKGNILERFSAQQFPDLHSELNLSSLELGDSALYFCASSAGPGTGDGYTFGSGTRLTVV.

The V gene is TRBV2, the J gene TRBJ2-1, with TRBD2 matching over 12 bases. This CDR3 comprises 16 residues. Germline CDR1 and CDR2: SNHLY and FYNNEI. The trim removed 4 bases at V and 8 bases at J, leaving 9 bases unmatched. CDR3: CASSVTPTSGSDEQFF. CDR3 nucleotides: TGTGCCAGCAGTGTAACCCCGACTAGCGGGAGTGATGAGCAGTTCTTC. The variable domain in full, with the rest retrieved from reference TRBV2 and TRBJ2-1, is EPEVTQTPSHQVTQMGQEVILRCVPISNHLYFYWYRQILGQKVEFLVSFYNNEISEKSEIFDDQFSVERPDGSNFTLKIRSTKLEDSAMYFCASSVTPTSGSDEQFFGPGTRLTVL.

The rearrangement uses TRBV9 and TRBJ1-5, with 10 bases aligning to TRBD1. There are 14 residues in the CDR3. Trimming at V came to 5 bases and at J to 7 bases, leaving 6 bases not matched to a gene. Germline V lookup: CDR1 SGDLS, CDR2 YYNGEE. The CDR3 spells CASSQGTGDQPQHF. In DNA form, the CDR3 reads TGTGCCAGCAGTCAAGGGACAGGGGACCAGCCCCAGCATTTT.

A few counts support this clone. The V gene is TRBV6-1, the J gene TRBJ1-5, with TRBD1 matching over 8 bases. The J segment lost 3 bases and the V segment lost 9 bases, leaving 7 bases of the junction unmatched. Germline CDR1 and CDR2: MNHNS and SASEGT. CDR3 length equals 14 residues. The CDR3 DNA reads as TGTGCCAGTTATCGGACAGGGTCCAATCAGCCCCAGCATTTT. Translating it yields CASYRTGSNQPQHF.

The V call is TRBV7-2, the J call TRBJ2-3, with TRBD2 matching 14 bases. Trimming cost V 5 bases and J 4 bases; bases outside gene matches: 8. Germline V lookup: CDR1 SGHTA, CDR2 FQGNSA. The CDR3 is 17 amino acids. This CDR3 reads CASSPRLAGGPSDTQYF. CDR3 coding DNA: TGTGCCAGCAGCCCGAGACTAGCGGGAGGGCCTTCAGATACGCAGTATTTT.

The chain employs TRBV11-3 and TRBJ2-1, with 7 nucleotides matching TRBD2. V was clipped by 5 bases and J by 4 bases; unmatched bases: 5. The CDR3 consists of 14 residues. The V gene's germline CDR1 is SGHNT and CDR2 YENEEA. The CDR3 DNA reads TGTGCCAGCAGCCAAGCGGGAACGTACAATGAGCAGTTCTTC. Encoded protein: CASSQAGTYNEQFF.

The chain recombines TRBV10-3 with TRBJ2-7; perhaps TRBD1 as D (6 bases). CDR3 size: 13 residues. From germline, CDR1 is ENHRY and CDR2 SYGVKD. Trimming cost V 11 bases and J 2 bases, with 16 bases left between them. The CDR3 sequence is CAQSEGHPYEQYF. The CDR3 DNA reads TGTGCCCAAAGTGAGGGACACCCCTACGAGCAGTACTTC.

The V call is TRBV2, the J call TRBJ1-1, with no clear D. Germline V gives CDR1 SNHLY, CDR2 FYNNEI. V lost 4 bases and J lost 0, with 6 bases in between. CDR3 length: 13 residues. CDR3 DNA sequence: TGTGCCAGCAGTGTGGGCATGAACACTGAAGCTTTCTTT. It specifies CASSVGMNTEAFF.